This section outlines one T cell receptor beta chain sequence together with its context. These data originate in a study of blood T cell repertoires in COVID-19. Overall study context: Samples representing acute and convalescent COVID-19 were sourced from the United States, Italy and Spain. In each case, the material was cDNA or gDNA derived from T cells, B-cell-depleted T cells, or PBMCs.

In the original workflow: Reference gene primer amplification gave nucleated cell count estimates. Assay: immunoSEQ multiplex PCR; the TCRdb copy retains only in-frame clones and omits some. That table gives V, J and clone size, and the DNA gave D and trimming. The sample comprises some 380,000 clones, over 65% of which are singletons, and 0.85% to 1.2% rests with the top ten. V lost 7 bases and J lost 11; bases outside the gene matches: 12. Germline V gene data show CDR1 as SNHLY and CDR2 as FYNNEI. This CDR3 is 13 amino acids long. The origin of this receptor is a human donor with acute or convalescent COVID-19. The donor label of this sample is uncertain. Sequencing was carried out using peripheral blood. V usage is TRBV2 and J usage is TRBJ1-1; 8 bases agree with TRBD1. DNA for the CDR3: TGTGCCAGCATCGTCCGACAGGGGAGAATGGCTTTCTTT. Protein sequence: CASIVRQGRMAFF.